Listed below are T cell receptor beta chains from one sample, sequenced in a study of blood T cell repertoires in COVID-19. The method was immunoSEQ multiplex PCR; TCRdb's version includes in-frame clones alone and lacks a portion of them. The sample includes 25,000 to 30,000 clones, roughly nine tenths of them seen just once. The sequencing input was peripheral blood. The receptors come from a human donor with acute or convalescent COVID-19. The donor label of this sample is uncertain. The CDR3 runs from the conserved cysteine through the conserved F or W.

j_call: TRBJ1-1; v_call: TRBV28; cdr3_aa: CASSFLSGLMNTEAFF
j_call: TRBJ1-1; v_call: TRBV19; cdr3_aa: CASSTRGVAGGTEAFF
j_call: TRBJ2-2; v_call: TRBV2; cdr3_aa: CASRRQGGLGELFF
j_call: TRBJ2-3; v_call: TRBV7-2; cdr3_aa: CASSSLRDSYTDTQYF
j_call: TRBJ2-5; v_call: TRBV6-1; cdr3_aa: CASSERGGRETQYF
j_call: TRBJ2-2; v_call: TRBV19; cdr3_aa: CASTPPGQGGTGELFF
j_call: TRBJ2-1; v_call: TRBV4-3; cdr3_aa: CASSQDFEFNEQFF
j_call: TRBJ2-3; v_call: TRBV29-1; cdr3_aa: CSVIPGQGWGDTQYF
j_call: TRBJ1-2; v_call: TRBV5-1; cdr3_aa: CASSLGITGAYGYTF
j_call: TRBJ1-5; v_call: TRBV29-1; cdr3_aa: CSVGAGGGQPQHF
j_call: TRBJ2-1; v_call: TRBV24-1; cdr3_aa: CATSDPGPGGLGNEQFF
j_call: TRBJ2-4; v_call: TRBV19; cdr3_aa: CASSIGGTSGRGNIQYF
j_call: TRBJ1-5; v_call: TRBV29-1; cdr3_aa: CSVVATGTGGNQPQHF
j_call: TRBJ2-3; v_call: TRBV19; cdr3_aa: CASSISSGGADTQYF
j_call: TRBJ2-7; v_call: TRBV7-9; cdr3_aa: CASSSGTGLYEQYF
j_call: TRBJ1-2; v_call: TRBV7-6; cdr3_aa: CASSLVAGTLTDYTF
j_call: TRBJ2-3; v_call: TRBV19; cdr3_aa: CASSKIAGGVTQYF
j_call: TRBJ1-1; v_call: TRBV9; cdr3_aa: CASSVAGVDTEAFF
j_call: TRBJ2-3; v_call: TRBV19; cdr3_aa: CASSAPGQGARDTQYF
j_call: TRBJ2-5; v_call: TRBV11-2; cdr3_aa: CASSTNRGQETQYF
j_call: TRBJ2-1; v_call: TRBV5-1; cdr3_aa: CASSLAGGRNEQFF
j_call: TRBJ2-3; v_call: TRBV6-4; cdr3_aa: CASSDRGPSRPDTQYF
j_call: TRBJ1-2; v_call: TRBV14; cdr3_aa: CASSQDLKVAGRGYTF
j_call: TRBJ2-2; v_call: TRBV7-2; cdr3_aa: CASGYGHGTGELFF
j_call: TRBJ2-1; v_call: TRBV10-3; cdr3_aa: CAIRDTSGNRNEQFF
j_call: TRBJ2-3; v_call: TRBV11-3; cdr3_aa: CASSPGGGSTDTQYF
j_call: TRBJ2-1; v_call: TRBV19; cdr3_aa: CASSTLPGQGDEQFF
j_call: TRBJ1-6; v_call: TRBV5-1; cdr3_aa: CASSFGDTYSPLHF
j_call: TRBJ1-5; v_call: TRBV2; cdr3_aa: CASSSTGALSNQPQHF
j_call: TRBJ2-7; v_call: TRBV28; cdr3_aa: CASRGHSSGGLYEQYF
j_call: TRBJ1-4; v_call: TRBV7-3; cdr3_aa: CASRSGVQGEKLFF
j_call: TRBJ2-1; v_call: TRBV5-8; cdr3_aa: CASSPDQREGREQFF
j_call: TRBJ2-7; v_call: TRBV4-2; cdr3_aa: CASSQGPGVSYEQYF
j_call: TRBJ1-2; v_call: TRBV7-8; cdr3_aa: CASSLVAGGAGGYTF
j_call: TRBJ2-2; v_call: TRBV19; cdr3_aa: CAALEGNTGELFF
j_call: TRBJ2-3; v_call: TRBV7-7; cdr3_aa: CASSLGTEATDTQYF
j_call: TRBJ1-5; v_call: TRBV3-1/TRBV3-2; cdr3_aa: CASSQNRPGSNQPQHF
j_call: TRBJ1-2; v_call: TRBV6-4; cdr3_aa: CASRISTNYGYTF
j_call: TRBJ2-1; v_call: TRBV12-5; cdr3_aa: CASGLSRTSGITSSYNEQFF
j_call: TRBJ1-2; v_call: TRBV10-2; cdr3_aa: CASRIGQGHYGYTF
j_call: TRBJ2-2; v_call: TRBV5-1; cdr3_aa: CASSRGPGVLSGELFF
j_call: TRBJ1-5; v_call: TRBV6-6; cdr3_aa: CATTGSGNQPQHF
j_call: TRBJ2-7; v_call: TRBV27; cdr3_aa: CASRRQGADHEQYF
j_call: TRBJ2-2; v_call: TRBV6-5; cdr3_aa: CASSYLSGPGELFF
j_call: TRBJ2-3; v_call: TRBV2; cdr3_aa: CAGGTGSPDTQYF
j_call: TRBJ1-5; v_call: TRBV29-1; cdr3_aa: CSAMTGSGNQPQHF
j_call: TRBJ2-5; v_call: TRBV9; cdr3_aa: CASSTLEGFQETQYF
j_call: TRBJ2-7; v_call: TRBV5-8; cdr3_aa: CASSLDPGTYEQYF
j_call: TRBJ2-4; v_call: TRBV12-5; cdr3_aa: CASGLKPEGIAKNIQYF
j_call: TRBJ1-1; v_call: TRBV30; cdr3_aa: CAWSGGVGAEAFF
j_call: TRBJ2-5; v_call: TRBV24-1; cdr3_aa: CATSDPGSVRETQYF
j_call: TRBJ1-5; v_call: TRBV7-4; cdr3_aa: CASSLHSSYSNQPQHF
j_call: TRBJ1-1; v_call: TRBV9; cdr3_aa: CASSAQNRVGNTEAFF
j_call: TRBJ2-3; v_call: TRBV6-5; cdr3_aa: CASAPGEGVTQYF
j_call: TRBJ2-1; v_call: TRBV9; cdr3_aa: CASSSASGNEQFF
j_call: TRBJ1-2; v_call: TRBV30; cdr3_aa: CAWTSGFVYTF
j_call: TRBJ1-2; v_call: TRBV5-4; cdr3_aa: CASSSTGTPNYGYTF
j_call: TRBJ1-5; v_call: TRBV24-1; cdr3_aa: CATSDSRPIPRSNQPQHF
j_call: TRBJ2-7; v_call: TRBV25-1; cdr3_aa: CASSGTRPYEQYF